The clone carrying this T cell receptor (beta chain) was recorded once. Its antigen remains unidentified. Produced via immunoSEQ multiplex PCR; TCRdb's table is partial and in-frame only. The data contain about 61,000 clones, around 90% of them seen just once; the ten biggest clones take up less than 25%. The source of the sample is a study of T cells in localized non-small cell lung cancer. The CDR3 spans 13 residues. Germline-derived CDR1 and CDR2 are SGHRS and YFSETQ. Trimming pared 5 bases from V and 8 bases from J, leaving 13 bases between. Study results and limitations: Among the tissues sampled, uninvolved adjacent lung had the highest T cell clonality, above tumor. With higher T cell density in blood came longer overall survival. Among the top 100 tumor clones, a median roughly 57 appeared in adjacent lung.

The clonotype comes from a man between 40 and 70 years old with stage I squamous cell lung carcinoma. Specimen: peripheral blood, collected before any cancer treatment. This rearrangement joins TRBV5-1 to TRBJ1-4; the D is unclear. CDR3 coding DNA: TGCGCCAGCAGTCCCGACACGGACGAAAAACTGTTTTTT. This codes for CASSPDTDEKLFF.